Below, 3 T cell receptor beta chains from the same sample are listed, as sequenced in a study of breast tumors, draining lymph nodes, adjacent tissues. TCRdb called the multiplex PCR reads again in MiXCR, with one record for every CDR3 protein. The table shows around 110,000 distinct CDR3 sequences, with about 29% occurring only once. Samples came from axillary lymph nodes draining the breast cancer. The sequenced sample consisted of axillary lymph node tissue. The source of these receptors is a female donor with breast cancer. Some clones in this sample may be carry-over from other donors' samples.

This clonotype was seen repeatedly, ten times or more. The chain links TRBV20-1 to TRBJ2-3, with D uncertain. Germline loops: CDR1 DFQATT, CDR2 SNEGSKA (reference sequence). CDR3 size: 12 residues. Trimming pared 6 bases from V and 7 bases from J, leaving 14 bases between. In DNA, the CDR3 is TGCAGTGCCAGCCTTCGAATAAATACGCAGTATTTT. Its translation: CSASLRINTQYF.

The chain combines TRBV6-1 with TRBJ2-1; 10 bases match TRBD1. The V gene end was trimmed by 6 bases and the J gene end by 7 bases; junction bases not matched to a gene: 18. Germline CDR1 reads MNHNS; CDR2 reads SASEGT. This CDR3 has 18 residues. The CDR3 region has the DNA TGTGCCAGCAGACGCGGAAGAGGTGGGGGACAGGGGAGGAATGAGCAGTTCTTC. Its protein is CASRRGRGGGQGRNEQFF.

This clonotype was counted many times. The CDR3 is CASSRTDSGNTIYF. Here the CDR3 DNA reads TGTGCCAGCAGTAGGACTGACTCTGGAAACACCATATATTTT. This rearrangement joins TRBV12-3 or TRBV12-4 to TRBJ1-3; the D is unclear. The V and J ends lost 5 bases and 0 bases respectively, with 8 bases between them. The CDR3 is 14 residues long.